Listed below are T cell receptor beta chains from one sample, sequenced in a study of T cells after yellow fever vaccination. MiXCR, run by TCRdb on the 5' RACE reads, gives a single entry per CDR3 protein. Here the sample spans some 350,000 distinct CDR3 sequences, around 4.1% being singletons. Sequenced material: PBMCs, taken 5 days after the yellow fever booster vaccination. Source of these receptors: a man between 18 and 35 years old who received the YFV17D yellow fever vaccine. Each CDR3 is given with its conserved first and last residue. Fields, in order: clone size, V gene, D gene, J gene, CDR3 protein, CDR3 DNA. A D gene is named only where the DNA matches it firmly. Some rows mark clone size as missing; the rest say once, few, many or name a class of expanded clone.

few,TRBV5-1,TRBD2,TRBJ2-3,CASSTLAGGSGTDTQYF,TGCGCCAGCAGTACACTAGCGGGGGGCAGCGGCACAGATACGCAGTATTTT
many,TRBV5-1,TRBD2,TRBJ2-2,CASSLPLAGDFGELFF,TGCGCCAGCAGCTTGCCCCTAGCGGGGGACTTCGGGGAGCTGTTTTTT
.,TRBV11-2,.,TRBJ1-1,CASSLEGSGVCFF,TGTGCCAGCAGCTTAGAGGGCTCAGGGGTTTGTTTCTTT
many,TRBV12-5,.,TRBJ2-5,CASGLPGPRRETQYF,TGTGCTAGTGGTCTACCGGGTCCTAGGAGAGAGACCCAGTACTTC
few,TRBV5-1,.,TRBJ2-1,CASSGWGRGSYNEQFF,TGCGCCAGCAGCGGGTGGGGCAGGGGTTCCTACAATGAGCAGTTCTTC
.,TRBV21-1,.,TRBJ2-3,CASSRGGGAWPDTQYF,TGTGCCAGCAGCAGGGGCGGGGGGGCTTGGCCAGATACGCAGTATTTT
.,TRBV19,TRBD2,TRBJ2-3,CASTRLAGGGDTQYF,TGTGCCAGTACCCGACTAGCGGGGGGGGGAGATACGCAGTATTTT
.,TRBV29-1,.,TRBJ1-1,CSANRDGVTEAFF,TGCAGCGCGAACCGGGACGGAGTTACTGAAGCTTTCTTT
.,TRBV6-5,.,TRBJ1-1,CASSYRGTSNTEAFF,TGTGCCAGCAGTTACAGGGGGACATCGAACACTGAAGCTTTCTTT
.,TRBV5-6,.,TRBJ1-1,CASSFVTLNTEAFF,TGTGCCAGCAGCTTTGTGACACTGAACACTGAAGCTTTCTTT
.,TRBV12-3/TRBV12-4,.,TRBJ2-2,CASSPRYGELFF,TGTGCCAGCAGCCCGCGCTACGGGGAGCTGTTTTTT
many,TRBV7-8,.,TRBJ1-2,CASSPIREYGYTF,TGTGCCAGCAGCCCAATCAGGGAGTATGGCTACACCTTC
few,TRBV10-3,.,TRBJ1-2,CAIQIPNSRRPNYGYTF,TGTGCCATCCAGATACCAAACAGCAGAAGACCGAACTATGGCTACACCTTC
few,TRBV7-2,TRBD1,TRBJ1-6,CASSLGLGGQGASPLHF,TGTGCCAGCAGCTTAGGATTAGGGGGACAGGGGGCCTCACCCCTCCACTTT
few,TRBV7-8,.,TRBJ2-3,CASSLPGGPDTQYF,TGTGCCAGCAGCTTACCCGGGGGCCCAGATACGCAGTATTTT
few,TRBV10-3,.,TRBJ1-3,CAISESRAAGNTIYF,TGTGCCATCAGTGAGTCCCGGGCTGCTGGAAACACCATATATTTT
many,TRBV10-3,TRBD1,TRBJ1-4,CAIRPQGEEKLFF,TGTGCCATCAGACCCCAGGGGGAGGAAAAACTGTTTTTT
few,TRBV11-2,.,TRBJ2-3,CASSITGPGTDTQYF,TGTGCCAGCAGCATTACGGGGCCAGGCACAGATACGCAGTATTTT
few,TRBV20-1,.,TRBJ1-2,CSATTRYGYTF,TGCAGTGCTACGACGCGCTATGGCTACACCTTC
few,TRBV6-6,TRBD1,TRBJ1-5,CASSGQGISNQPQHF,TGTGCCAGCAGTGGACAGGGAATAAGCAATCAGCCCCAGCATTTT
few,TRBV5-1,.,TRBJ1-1,CASSLGINTEAFF,TGCGCCAGCAGCTTGGGCATTAACACTGAAGCTTTCTTT
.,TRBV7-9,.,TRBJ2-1,CASSLGRQGWNEQFF,TGTGCCAGCAGCTTAGGGCGGCAGGGGTGGAATGAGCAGTTCTTC
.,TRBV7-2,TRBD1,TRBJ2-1,CASKIQGAYNEQFF,TGTGCCAGCAAAATTCAGGGGGCCTACAATGAGCAGTTCTTC
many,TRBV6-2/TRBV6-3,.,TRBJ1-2,CASSGTNYGYTF,TGTGCCAGCTCGGGAACCAACTATGGCTACACCTTC
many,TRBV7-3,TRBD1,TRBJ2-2,CASSPGQTTGELFF,TGTGCCAGCAGCCCGGGACAGACCACCGGGGAGCTGTTTTTT
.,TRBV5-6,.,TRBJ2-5,CASSLEGGGEETQYF,TGTGCCAGCAGCTTGGAGGGGGGGGGAGAAGAGACCCAGTACTTC
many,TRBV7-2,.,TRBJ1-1,CASSFWTGGATEAFF,TGTGCCAGCAGCTTTTGGACGGGGGGTGCCACTGAAGCTTTCTTT
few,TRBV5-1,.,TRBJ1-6,CASRRGEGDSPLHF,TGCGCCAGCAGAAGAGGAGAGGGGGATTCACCCCTCCACTTT
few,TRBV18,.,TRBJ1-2,CASSLAEDRGYTF,TGTGCCAGCTCCCTGGCGGAGGACCGTGGCTACACCTTC
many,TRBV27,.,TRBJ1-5,CASSLSLLSNQPQHF,TGTGCCAGCAGTTTGTCGCTACTTAGCAATCAGCCCCAGCATTTT
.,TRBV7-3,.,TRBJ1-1,CASSPGGRLNTEAFF,TGTGCCAGCAGCCCCGGGGGGCGGTTGAACACTGAAGCTTTCTTT
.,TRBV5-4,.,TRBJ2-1,CATKGNPYDEQFF,TGTGCCACCAAAGGGAACCCATACGATGAGCAGTTCTTC
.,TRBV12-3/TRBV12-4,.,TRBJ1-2,CASSLTSTTDPYGYTF,TGTGCCAGCAGTTTAACCTCGACGACAGATCCCTATGGCTACACCTTC
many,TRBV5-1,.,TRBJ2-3,CASSFRQFGRTDTQYF,TGCGCCAGCAGCTTCCGACAGTTCGGTCGCACAGATACGCAGTATTTT
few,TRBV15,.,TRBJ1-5,CATSRGGIQPQHF,TGTGCCACCAGCAGGGGGGGGATCCAGCCCCAGCATTTT
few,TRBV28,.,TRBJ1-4,CASSLLREKLFF,TGTGCCAGCAGTCTATTACGTGAAAAACTGTTTTTT
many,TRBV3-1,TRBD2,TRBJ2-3,CASSRSGTSTDTQYF,TGTGCCAGCAGTCGTAGCGGGACAAGCACAGATACGCAGTATTTT
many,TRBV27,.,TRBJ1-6,CASSFRVNSPLHF,TGTGCCAGCAGTTTTAGGGTTAATTCACCCCTCCACTTT
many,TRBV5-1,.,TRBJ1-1,CASSLDPVRNTEAFF,TGCGCCAGCAGCTTGGATCCAGTGCGGAACACTGAAGCTTTCTTT
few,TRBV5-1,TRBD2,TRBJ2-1,CASSLVPLAGNYNEQFF,TGCGCCAGCAGCTTGGTCCCACTAGCGGGGAACTACAATGAGCAGTTCTTC
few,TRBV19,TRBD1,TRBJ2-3,CASDPGQGRGDTQYF,TGTGCCAGTGATCCGGGACAGGGGAGAGGAGATACGCAGTATTTT
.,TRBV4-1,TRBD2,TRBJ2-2,CASRRGLAETNTGELFF,TGCGCCAGCAGACGAGGACTAGCCGAAACGAACACCGGGGAGCTGTTTTTT
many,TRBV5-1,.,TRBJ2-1,CASRDRPDRFSYNEQFF,TGCGCCAGCAGAGACCGCCCTGACAGGTTCTCCTACAATGAGCAGTTCTTC
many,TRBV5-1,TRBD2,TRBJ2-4,CASSPPGGLQNIQYF,TGCGCCAGCAGCCCACCGGGGGGTCTTCAAAACATTCAGTACTTC
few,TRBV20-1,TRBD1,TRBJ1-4,CSAPGGPNEKLFF,TGCAGTGCTCCAGGGGGTCCTAATGAAAAACTGTTTTTT
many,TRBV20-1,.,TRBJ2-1,CSARSPWRGDGNEQFF,TGCAGTGCTAGATCCCCCTGGCGGGGTGACGGGAATGAGCAGTTCTTC
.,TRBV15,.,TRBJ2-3,CATRSVGTDTQYF,TGTGCCACCAGAAGTGTGGGCACAGATACGCAGTATTTT
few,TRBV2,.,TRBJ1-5,CASSAPDRGSRHQPQHF,TGTGCCAGCAGTGCCCCGGATCGGGGGAGCCGACATCAGCCCCAGCATTTT
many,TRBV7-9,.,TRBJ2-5,CASSNAGQKETQYF,TGTGCCAGCAGCAACGCTGGACAGAAAGAGACCCAGTACTTC
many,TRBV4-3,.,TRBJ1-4,CASSQGNREFSTNEKLFF,TGCGCCAGCAGCCAAGGGAACAGGGAGTTTTCGACTAATGAAAAACTGTTTTTT
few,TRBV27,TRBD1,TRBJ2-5,CASSLFRQGVETQYF,TGTGCCAGCAGTTTATTCCGACAGGGTGTTGAGACCCAGTACTTC
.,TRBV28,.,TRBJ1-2,CASSLSGTRGYTF,TGTGCCAGCAGTTTATCCGGGACAAGGGGCTACACCTTC
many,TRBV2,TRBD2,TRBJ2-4,CASSRLAGGLLAKNIQYF,TGTGCCAGCAGCCGACTAGCGGGGGGCCTCCTAGCCAAAAACATTCAGTACTTC